What follows are 27 T cell receptor beta chains derived from one specimen sequenced in a study of T cells after yellow fever vaccination. TCRdb re-derived calls from the 5' RACE reads in MiXCR, one entry per CDR3 protein. The table shows some 560,000 distinct CDR3 sequences, with approximately 16% occurring only once. Here the sequenced sample was PBMCs, taken 5 days after the first yellow fever vaccination. These receptors were collected from a young man who received the YFV17D yellow fever vaccine.

This clonotype was found a few times. J is TRBJ1-1 and V is TRBV20-1, with no clear D. The V end lost 4 bases, the J end lost 4 bases, and 13 bases lay between the germline ends. CDR3 size: 13 residues. Germline-derived CDR1 and CDR2 are DFQATT and SNEGSKA (reference sequence). The CDR3 is CSAKDGSGTEAFF. CDR3 nucleotides: TGCAGTGCTAAGGACGGGTCTGGCACTGAAGCTTTCTTT.

This clonotype has just a few counts. CDR3 DNA sequence: TGTGCCAGCAGTTTTCCGGACAACCTCTCCATCTACGAGCAGTACGTC. Encoded protein: CASSFPDNLSIYEQYV. The chain recombines TRBV28 with TRBJ2-7; weak D call: TRBD1 (5 bases). The germline V gene has CDR1 MDHEN and CDR2 SYDVKM. V lost 3 bases and J lost 3, with 18 bases in between. The CDR3 is 16 residues long.

Note on this clonotype: The CDR3 ends on some other residue instead of the conserved phenylalanine or tryptophan, so this is likely a read error. The DNA is left out, because the CDR3 cannot be placed on it with certainty; the CDR3 is given as TCRdb lists it. This chain joins TRBV6-2 or TRBV6-3 and TRBJ2-3; the DNA was not compared with TRBD2, the D call given in the table. The germline gives CDR1 MNHEY, CDR2 SVGEGT. The CDR3 has 11 residues if both end residues are counted. The CDR3 sequence is CASSYLYRLVI.

This chain joins TRBV5-4 and TRBJ2-4; 8 nucleotides align to TRBD2. Losses at the gene ends were 4 bases for V and 6 bases for J; bases not matched to a gene: 9. Germline CDR1 SGHNT, CDR2 YYREEE (reference sequence). This CDR3 has 15 residues. The CDR3 is CASSQPGLGPNIQYF. As DNA, the CDR3 is TGTGCCAGCAGCCAGCCGGGACTAGGGCCAAACATTCAGTACTTC.

There are a few counts of this clonotype. V and J are TRBV2 and TRBJ2-3, with TRBD2 identical over 10 bases. CDR3 length: 16 residues. J was trimmed by 5 bases and V by 6 bases; bases with no gene match: 11. CDR1 and CDR2 from the germline V gene are SNHLY and FYNNEI. CDR3 protein: CASSVGLAGEGDTQYF. The CDR3 coding sequence is TGTGCCAGCAGCGTAGGTCTAGCGGGGGAAGGAGATACGCAGTATTTT.

In this sample, this clonotype turned up a few times. The chain uses TRBV9 and TRBJ2-3; 12 bases agree with TRBD2. Germline loops: CDR1 SGDLS, CDR2 YYNGEE. The J segment lost 2 bases and the V segment lost 3 bases, leaving 7 bases of the junction unmatched. The CDR3 loop spans 17 amino acids. This CDR3 is CASSAGLAGMYTDTQYF. As DNA, the CDR3 is TGTGCCAGCAGCGCAGGACTAGCGGGGATGTACACAGATACGCAGTATTTT.

This clonotype was seen repeatedly, ten times or more. The CDR3 spells CASSYSGRDLSYNEQFF. The DNA for the CDR3 is TGTGCCAGCAGTTACTCGGGCAGGGATCTCTCCTACAATGAGCAGTTCTTC. The chain carries TRBV6-2 or TRBV6-3 and TRBJ2-1; tentative D call: TRBD1 (5 bases). This CDR3 spans 17 amino acids. The germline V and J ends were trimmed by 0 bases and 0 bases, with 12 bases remaining between them. Looked up from germline, CDR1 is MNHEY and CDR2 is SVGEGT.

This clonotype was counted between two and nine times. The chain is built from TRBV6-1 and TRBJ2-1, with 8 bases fitting TRBD1. V lost 4 bases, J lost 7 bases, and 15 bases stayed unmatched. This CDR3 has 17 residues. Germline V gene sequence: CDR1 MNHNS, CDR2 SASEGT. The DNA of the CDR3 is TGTGCCAGCAGTGGAATAGGTACAGGGGGAAGTCTGAATGAGCAGTTCTTC. Encoded protein: CASSGIGTGGSLNEQFF.

This clonotype was seen more than once but under ten times. The V and J genes are TRBV6-5 and TRBJ2-7; 8 bases fit TRBD1. The CDR3 has 15 residues. The trim removed 2 bases at V and 3 bases at J, leaving 6 bases unmatched. Germline V gene lookup returns CDR1 MNHEY and CDR2 SVGAGI. CDR3 sequence: CASSYSTGGFYEQYF. DNA of the CDR3: TGTGCCAGCAGTTACAGCACAGGGGGGTTCTACGAGCAGTACTTC.

V usage is TRBV20-1 and J usage is TRBJ1-1; D is possibly TRBD1 (5 bases). The length of the CDR3 is 14 residues. V gave up 0 bases and J gave up 4 bases, with 12 bases separating them. The germline V gene encodes CDR1 DFQATT and CDR2 SNEGSKA (reference sequence). In DNA, the CDR3 is TGCAGTGCTAGAGACCCCGGGGGGGGCACTGAAGCTTTCTTT. Its translation: CSARDPGGGTEAFF.

The chain employs TRBV20-1 and TRBJ1-5; maybe TRBD1 (5 bases). V lost 0 bases, J lost 5 bases, and 14 bases lay in between. This CDR3 region has 15 residues. In germline, CDR1 is DFQATT, CDR2 SNEGSKA (reference sequence). The CDR3 region is CSARDWQGRDQPQHF. The CDR3 DNA reads TGCAGTGCTAGAGATTGGCAGGGCCGAGATCAGCCCCAGCATTTT.

The sample holds a few counts of this clonotype. The rearrangement links TRBV5-1 to TRBJ2-1; 8 bases align to TRBD2. Germline assignment: CDR1 SGHRS and CDR2 YFSETQ. Trimming removed 2 bases from V and 12 bases from J; junction bases left unmatched: 10. This CDR3 spans 14 amino acids. The chain's CDR3 is CASSLSSGGGPQFF. The CDR3 nucleotides are TGCGCCAGCAGCTTAAGTTCCGGGGGGGGCCCGCAGTTCTTC.

This clonotype was seen only a few times. V is TRBV28 and J is TRBJ2-7, with D perhaps matching TRBD2 (6 bases). V was cut by 4 bases and J by 2 bases, with 15 bases left in between. The CDR3 has 15 residues. Looked up from germline, CDR1 is MDHEN and CDR2 is SYDVKM. The CDR3 loop reads CASSYGTSATYEQYV. The CDR3 nucleotides read TGTGCCAGCAGTTATGGGACTTCCGCAACCTACGAGCAGTACGTC.

This clonotype was counted only a few times. The J gene is TRBJ1-1, the V gene TRBV18, with D unresolved. The germline CDR1 and CDR2 sequences are KGHSH and LQKENI. The CDR3 covers 12 residues. Trimming left V 6 bases short and J 3 bases short, with 8 bases between. CDR3 in amino acids: CASSAADTEAFF. In nucleotides, the CDR3 is TGTGCCAGCTCTGCAGCGGACACTGAAGCTTTCTTT.

This clonotype was seen more than once but under ten times. The chain has TRBV4-1 and TRBJ2-1; a possible D gene is TRBD2 (5 bases). Trimming cost V 1 base and J 10 bases, with 20 bases left between them. Per the germline V gene, CDR1 is MGHRA and CDR2 is YSYEKL. The CDR3 runs 16 residues. The CDR3 here is CASSQVELDRPGEQFF. CDR3 sequence (DNA): TGCGCCAGCAGCCAAGTGGAGCTAGACCGTCCGGGGGAGCAGTTCTTC.

The chain uses TRBV2 and TRBJ2-1; 7 bases match TRBD2. Trimming removed 7 bases from V and 0 bases from J; junction bases left unmatched: 6. The CDR3 is 15 residues long. Germline V gene data show CDR1 as SNHLY and CDR2 as FYNNEI. The DNA of the CDR3 is TGTGCCAGCAATGGCGGGGGAAGCTCCTACAATGAGCAGTTCTTC. Its protein product is CASNGGGSSYNEQFF.

The J gene is TRBJ1-1, the V gene TRBV4-1; possibly TRBD1 for D (5 bases). The V gene lost 3 bases and the J gene lost 3 bases, with 8 bases spanning the gap. Germline-derived CDR1 and CDR2 are MGHRA and YSYEKL. The CDR3 extends over 13 amino acids. DNA of the CDR3: TGCGCCAGCAGCCAGGGGACCCACACTGAAGCTTTCTTT. Its protein product is CASSQGTHTEAFF.

The chain uses TRBV2 and TRBJ1-1; 7 positions match TRBD1. The length of the CDR3 is 14 residues. J lost 3 bases, V lost 7 bases, and 8 bases had no gene match. CDR1 and CDR2 from the germline V gene are SNHLY and FYNNEI. The CDR3 region has the DNA TGTGCCAGCATTACCGGGACAGTATACACTGAAGCTTTCTTT. Its translation is CASITGTVYTEAFF. The full variable domain, in which reference TRBV2 and TRBJ1-1 provide the parts outside the CDR3, is EPEVTQTPSHQVTQMGQEVILRCVPISNHLYFYWYRQILGQKVEFLVSFYNNEISEKSEIFDDQFSVERPDGSNFTLKIRSTKLEDSAMYFCASITGTVYTEAFFGQGTRLTVV.

This sequence joins TRBV5-4 and TRBJ1-4; the match to TRBD1 covers 10 bases. Trimming removed 4 bases from V and 5 bases from J; junction bases left unmatched: 2. Germline-derived CDR1 and CDR2 are SGHNT and YYREEE (reference sequence). The CDR3 has 14 residues. The CDR3 DNA follows: TGTGCCAGCAGCAGGGACAGGGGAAATGAAAAACTGTTTTTT. Its translation is CASSRDRGNEKLFF.

In this sample, this clonotype turned up a few times. The chain links TRBV6-5 to TRBJ2-6; 8 bases are a match to TRBD2. Trimming took 4 bases from V and 1 from J; bases not matched to a gene: 6. CDR3 length equals 17 residues. Germline values: CDR1 MNHEY, CDR2 SVGAGI. CDR3 nucleotide sequence: TGTGCCAGCAGTTCGACCGGGGGGGCTTCTGGGGCCAACGTCCTGACTTTC. It specifies CASSSTGGASGANVLTF.

V is TRBV2 and J is TRBJ2-1; 10 bases fit TRBD2. The ends lost 7 bases at V and 4 bases at J; junction bases unmatched: 4. This CDR3 comprises 14 residues. The germline V gene has CDR1 SNHLY and CDR2 FYNNEI. The CDR3 is CASKPGLAYNEQFF. The CDR3 nucleotides read TGTGCCAGCAAACCGGGACTAGCGTACAATGAGCAGTTCTTC.

The rearrangement uses TRBV5-1 and TRBJ2-7, with 7 bases fitting TRBD1. The CDR3 is 14 residues long. Trimming cost V 4 bases and J 2 bases; bases outside gene matches: 6. The germline V gene encodes CDR1 SGHRS and CDR2 YFSETQ. The CDR3: CASSVTGQAYEQYF. The CDR3 DNA sequence: TGCGCCAGCAGCGTTACCGGACAGGCCTACGAGCAGTACTTC. The entire variable domain, with the rest obtained from reference TRBV5-1 and TRBJ2-7, is as follows: KAGVTQTPRYLIKTRGQQVTLSCSPISGHRSVSWYQQTPGQGLQFLFEYFSETQRNKGNFPGRFSGRQFSNSRSEMNVSTLELGDSALYLCASSVTGQAYEQYFGPGTRLTVT.

The sample holds a few counts of this clonotype. The chain carries TRBV5-1 and TRBJ1-1, with a possible D match to TRBD1 (6 bases). The germline gives CDR1 SGHRS, CDR2 YFSETQ. The CDR3 runs 13 residues. Trimming cost V 4 bases and J 7 bases, with 14 bases left between them. CDR3 nucleotide sequence: TGCGCCAGCAGCCAAGGGGGGCAAGATGAAGCTTTCTTT. Translated: CASSQGGQDEAFF.

This clonotype was seen only a few times. This chain joins TRBV6-4 and TRBJ2-1; D possibly corresponds to TRBD2 (5 bases). The ends were cut back, 3 bases at V and 12 bases at J, with 15 bases in the middle. Germline CDR1 MRHNA, CDR2 SNTAGT. This CDR3 is built from 13 residues. CDR3 region: CASSEFLAGVQFF. The CDR3 coding sequence is TGTGCCAGCAGTGAGTTTCTGGCCGGGGTGCAGTTCTTC.

The J gene is TRBJ1-5, the V gene TRBV6-5; D uncertain. The CDR3 contains 14 residues. Trimming stripped 0 bases from V and 7 bases from J, with 10 bases between. The V gene's germline CDR1 is MNHEY and CDR2 SVGAGI. This CDR3 is CASSYSWGFQPQHF. In DNA form, the CDR3 reads TGTGCCAGCAGTTACTCCTGGGGTTTCCAGCCCCAGCATTTT.

This clonotype has a handful of counts. The CDR3 DNA is TGCGCCAGCAGCCAAGGGCTAGCGGGGGGGGCGGCCAAAAACATTCAGTACTTC. Translation gives CASSQGLAGGAAKNIQYF. The chain uses TRBV4-1 and TRBJ2-4; 12 bases are shared with TRBD2. Germline trimming cut 1 base from V and 1 base from J; bases unmatched to any gene: 5. The CDR3 contains 18 residues. The germline V gene encodes CDR1 MGHRA and CDR2 YSYEKL.

The V call is TRBV7-9, the J call TRBJ2-1; tentative D call: TRBD2 (5 bases). This CDR3 is built from 14 residues. Trimming took 4 bases from V and 8 from J, leaving 15 bases between them. Germline CDR1 SEHNR, CDR2 FQNEAQ (reference sequence). For the CDR3, the DNA is TGTGCCAGCAGCTCAATAGGGAGTCCCGATGAGCAGTTCTTC. Amino acids: CASSSIGSPDEQFF.